This is a list of T cell receptor beta chains from one sample in a study of T cell changes during pregnancy in multiple sclerosis. Sequencing used immunoSEQ multiplex PCR; TCRdb keeps in-frame clones, though not all of them. The top ten clones hold around 2.7% of a sample with just under 95,000 clones, roughly 92% of them seen once. The specimen was peripheral blood, collected in the first trimester of pregnancy. The receptors stem from a female donor with multiple sclerosis, enrolled in a pregnancy study. The conserved cysteine and the conserved F or W are not part of the CDR3 here. The D gene is left open where the match is weak.

d_call	v_call	j_call	cdr3_aa
TRBD2	TRBV19	TRBJ2-7	ASSITAASGLYEQY
TRBD1	TRBV5-6	TRBJ1-1	ASSQIPTGDPRNTEAF
.	TRBV27	TRBJ1-1	ASSGDSNTEAF
TRBD2	TRBV18	TRBJ2-1	ASSGQREGRDEQF
.	TRBV19	TRBJ2-2	ASSIGPKNTGELF
.	TRBV10-2	TRBJ1-1	ASSEVGETSEAF
.	TRBV6-1	TRBJ1-1	ASQFRLGPNTEAF
TRBD1	TRBV7-2	TRBJ1-5	ASSLGDRGGQPQH
.	TRBV13	TRBJ2-7	ASSSGGSYEQY
TRBD2	TRBV11-1	TRBJ2-1	ASSLRRLATYNEQF
.	TRBV4-1	TRBJ2-1	ASSQFRREGQF
TRBD1	TRBV7-8	TRBJ1-2	ASSSDRGNGRGYT
TRBD2	TRBV5-1	TRBJ2-4	ASSLRAGGKNIQY
TRBD2	TRBV27	TRBJ2-1	ASTAVGRAYGGQF
.	TRBV7-2	TRBJ1-4	ASSPGGGKLF
.	TRBV28	TRBJ2-2	ASSSWGAGNTGELF
.	TRBV15	TRBJ1-5	ATSFYAGPNQPQH
.	TRBV27	TRBJ1-5	ASSLEAYNQPQH
.	TRBV9	TRBJ2-1	ASSLGPSANNEQF
TRBD1	TRBV7-8	TRBJ2-7	ASTINRDRYSYEQY
.	TRBV11-3	TRBJ2-7	ASSSVGGGEQY
TRBD1	TRBV6-1	TRBJ2-7	ASSEVVQGIENEQY
.	TRBV28	TRBJ1-5	ASSLFGNQPQH
.	TRBV6-1	TRBJ1-2	ASSETLANLNYGYT
.	TRBV29-1	TRBJ1-1	SVGIGGMNTEAF
TRBD2	TRBV5-4	TRBJ2-1	ASSSTGLGGNEQF
TRBD1	TRBV5-1	TRBJ1-3	ASSGGTGGTGNTIY
TRBD2	TRBV7-8	TRBJ2-2	ASSVLAAGTGELF
TRBD2	TRBV2	TRBJ2-7	ASSLGLADLYEQY